Detailed here is one T cell receptor (beta chain). What it binds is unknown. V was shortened by 0 bases and J by 0 bases, with 6 bases between the two germline ends. Germline CDR1 SGHDT, CDR2 YYEEEE. CDR3 length: 14 residues. The data originate from a study of cytomegalovirus exposure and HLA in healthy donors. PCR involved 60 Vbeta and 13 Jbeta primers. Assay used: immunoSEQ multiplex PCR; TCRdb lists only in-frame clones, some missing. In the table there are 130,000 to 150,000 clones, around four fifths of which are singletons. The study's findings and limits: TCR association rates varied by HLA locus in a later analysis, with DRB1 highest and HLA-C lowest. Later genetic work tied a missense DCLRE1C variant to beta-chain V and J trimming. Analyses of presence/absence relied on an assumption of roughly uniform sequencing depth across donors. CMV serostatus stood as the only immune exposure information on hand.

The receptor comes from a woman in her sixties in good health and CMV-seropositive. This chain joins TRBV5-6 and TRBJ2-5; D gene ambiguous. Sequencing was carried out using PBMCs. Written as DNA, the CDR3 is TGTGCCAGCAGCTTGGTTTTCGACCAAGAGACCCAGTACTTC. Translation: CASSLVFDQETQYF.